This T cell receptor beta chain was recovered during a study of T-cell reconstitution after alpha-beta-depleted transplantation in children. Preparation of the TCRbeta library used unique molecular identifiers. From the PCR reads, TCRdb called clonotypes with MiXCR, one entry per CDR3 protein. Found here are some 530,000 distinct CDR3 sequences, under 15% of them singletons; the top ten hold 5% to 6%. This clonotype has a handful of counts. CDR3 length: 14 residues. Per the germline V gene, CDR1 is SGHVS and CDR2 is FNYEAQ. The germline V and J ends were trimmed by 5 bases and 6 bases, with 17 bases remaining between them.

This clonotype was sampled from a human donor who donated a stem cell graft to a child with combined immunodeficiency. The genes are TRBV7-6 and TRBJ2-7, with a possible D match to TRBD2 (6 bases). The material was PBMCs from the stem cell graft donor, obtained from the stem cell graft. The CDR3 loop reads CASSGSTRDSEQYF. Here the CDR3 DNA reads TGTGCCAGCAGCGGATCAACTCGGGACTCCGAGCAGTACTTC.